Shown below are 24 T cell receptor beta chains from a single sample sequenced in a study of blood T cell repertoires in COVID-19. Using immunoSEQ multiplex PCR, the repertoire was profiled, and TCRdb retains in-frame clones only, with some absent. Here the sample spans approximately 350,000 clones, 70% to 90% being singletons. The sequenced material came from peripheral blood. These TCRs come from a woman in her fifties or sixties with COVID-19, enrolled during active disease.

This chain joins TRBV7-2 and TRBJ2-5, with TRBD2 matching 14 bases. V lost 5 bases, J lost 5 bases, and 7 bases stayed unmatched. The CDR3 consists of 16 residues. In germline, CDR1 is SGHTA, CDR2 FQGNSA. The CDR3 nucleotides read TGTGCCAGCAGCCTGACTAGCGGGGGGGCAGGGGAGACCCAGTACTTC. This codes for CASSLTSGGAGETQYF. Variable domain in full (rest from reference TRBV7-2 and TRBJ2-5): GAGVSQSPSNKVTEKGKDVELRCDPISGHTALYWYRQSLGQGLEFLIYFQGNSAPDKSGLPSDRFSAERTGGSVSTLTIQRTQQEDSAVYLCASSLTSGGAGETQYFGPGTRLLVL.

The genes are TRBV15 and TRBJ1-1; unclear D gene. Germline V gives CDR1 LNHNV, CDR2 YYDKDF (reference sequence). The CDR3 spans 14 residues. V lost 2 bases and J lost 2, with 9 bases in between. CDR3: CATSRQNRNTEAFF. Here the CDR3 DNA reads TGTGCCACCAGCAGACAGAACAGAAACACTGAAGCTTTCTTT.

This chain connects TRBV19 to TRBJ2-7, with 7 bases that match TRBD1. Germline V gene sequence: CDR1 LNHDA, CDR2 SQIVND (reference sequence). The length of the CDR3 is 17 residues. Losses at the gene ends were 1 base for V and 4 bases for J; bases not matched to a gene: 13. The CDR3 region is CASSIGLNRGSTYEQYF. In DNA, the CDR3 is TGTGCCAGTAGTATAGGGTTGAACAGGGGCTCAACGTACGAGCAGTACTTC.

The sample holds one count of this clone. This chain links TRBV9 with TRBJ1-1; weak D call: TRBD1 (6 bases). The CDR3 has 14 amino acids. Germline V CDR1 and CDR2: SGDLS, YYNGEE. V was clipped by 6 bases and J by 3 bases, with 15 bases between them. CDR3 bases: TGTGCCAGCACCCCGGGGGGCGCAGACACTGAAGCTTTCTTT. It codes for CASTPGGADTEAFF. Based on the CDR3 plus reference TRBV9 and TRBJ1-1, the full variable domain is DSGVTQTPKHLITATGQRVTLRCSPRSGDLSVYWYQQSLDQGLQFLIQYYNGEERAKGNILERFSAQQFPDLHSELNLSSLELGDSALYFCASTPGGADTEAFFGQGTRLTVV.

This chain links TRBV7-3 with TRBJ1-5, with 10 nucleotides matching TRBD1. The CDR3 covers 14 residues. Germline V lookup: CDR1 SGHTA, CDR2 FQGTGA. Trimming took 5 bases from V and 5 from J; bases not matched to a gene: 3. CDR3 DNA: TGTGCCAGCAGCCCGACAGGGGGCGATCAGCCCCAGCATTTT. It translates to CASSPTGGDQPQHF. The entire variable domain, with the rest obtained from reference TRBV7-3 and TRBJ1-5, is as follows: GAGVSQTPSNKVTEKGKYVELRCDPISGHTALYWYRQSLGQGPEFLIYFQGTGAADDSGLPNDRFFAVRPEGSVSTLKIQRTERGDSAVYLCASSPTGGDQPQHFGDGTRLSIL.

The CDR3 spells CASSPRAGRDEKLFF. CDR3 bases: TGTGCCAGCAGCCCTCGGGCAGGGAGGGACGAAAAACTGTTTTTT. This chain joins TRBV7-3 and TRBJ1-4; TRBD1 might be the D (5 bases). V dropped 5 bases and J dropped 8 bases, with 18 bases sitting between them. Germline CDR1 reads SGHTA; CDR2 reads FQGTGA. The CDR3 has 15 residues.

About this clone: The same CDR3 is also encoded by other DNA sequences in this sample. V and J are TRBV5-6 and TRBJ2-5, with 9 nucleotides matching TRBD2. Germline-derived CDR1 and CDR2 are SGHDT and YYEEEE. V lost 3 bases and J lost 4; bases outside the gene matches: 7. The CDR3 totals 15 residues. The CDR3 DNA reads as TGTGCCAGCAGCTCGTTAGCGGGGGAACGAGAGACCCAGTACTTC. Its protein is CASSSLAGERETQYF.

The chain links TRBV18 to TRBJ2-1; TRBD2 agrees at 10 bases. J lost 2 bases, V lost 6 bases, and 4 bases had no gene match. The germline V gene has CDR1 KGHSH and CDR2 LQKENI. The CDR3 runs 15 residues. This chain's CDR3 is CASSLTSGPYNEQFF. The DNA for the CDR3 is TGTGCCAGCTCCCTGACTAGCGGGCCCTACAATGAGCAGTTCTTC. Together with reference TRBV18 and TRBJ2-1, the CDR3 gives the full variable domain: NAGVMQNPRHLVRRRGQEARLRCSPMKGHSHVYWYRQLPEEGLKFMVYLQKENIIDESGMPKERFSAEFPKEGPSILRIQQVVRGDSAAYFCASSLTSGPYNEQFFGPGTRLTVL.

Here the CDR3 DNA reads TGCGCCAGCAGCCTGGGGGGGGGCGCAGGTGAAAAACTGTTTTTT. Protein product: CASSLGGGAGEKLFF. The chain carries TRBV5-1 and TRBJ1-4; perhaps TRBD1 as D (6 bases). The germline V gene encodes CDR1 SGHRS and CDR2 YFSETQ. This CDR3 is 15 amino acids long. Trimming removed 4 bases at V and 7 bases at J, with 17 bases between. Filled out from reference TRBV5-1 and TRBJ1-4, the complete variable domain reads KAGVTQTPRYLIKTRGQQVTLSCSPISGHRSVSWYQQTPGQGLQFLFEYFSETQRNKGNFPGRFSGRQFSNSRSEMNVSTLELGDSALYLCASSLGGGAGEKLFFGSGTQLSVL.

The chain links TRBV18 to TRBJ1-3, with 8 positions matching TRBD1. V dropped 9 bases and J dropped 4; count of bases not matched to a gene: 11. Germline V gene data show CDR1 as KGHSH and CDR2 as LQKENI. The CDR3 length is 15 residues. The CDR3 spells CASYPTGARGNTIYF. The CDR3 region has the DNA TGTGCCAGTTACCCGACAGGGGCGAGAGGAAACACCATATATTTT.

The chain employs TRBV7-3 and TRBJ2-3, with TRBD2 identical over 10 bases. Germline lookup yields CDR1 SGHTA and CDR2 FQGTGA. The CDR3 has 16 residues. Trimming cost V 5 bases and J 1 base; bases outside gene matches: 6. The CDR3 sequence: CASSPNLAGGTDTQYF. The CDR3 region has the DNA TGTGCCAGCAGCCCCAATCTAGCGGGGGGCACAGATACGCAGTATTTT.

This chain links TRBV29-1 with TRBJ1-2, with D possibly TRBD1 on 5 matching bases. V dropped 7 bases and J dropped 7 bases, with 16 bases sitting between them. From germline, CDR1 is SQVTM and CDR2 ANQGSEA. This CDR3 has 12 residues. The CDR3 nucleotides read TGCAGCGCCGCGGAGGGGTTAGGTGGCTACACCTTC. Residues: CSAAEGLGGYTF.

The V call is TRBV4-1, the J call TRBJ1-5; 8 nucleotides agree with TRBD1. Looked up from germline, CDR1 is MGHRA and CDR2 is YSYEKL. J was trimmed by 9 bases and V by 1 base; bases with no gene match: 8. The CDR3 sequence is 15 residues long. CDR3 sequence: CASSQVGTGLTPQHF. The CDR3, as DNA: TGCGCCAGCAGCCAAGTTGGGACAGGCCTTACGCCCCAGCATTTT.

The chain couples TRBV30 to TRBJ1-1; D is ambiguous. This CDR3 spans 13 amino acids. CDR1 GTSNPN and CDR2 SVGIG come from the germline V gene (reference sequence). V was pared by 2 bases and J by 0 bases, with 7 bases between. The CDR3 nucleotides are TGTGCCTGGAGTCAACAGCTGAACACTGAAGCTTTCTTT. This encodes CAWSQQLNTEAFF.

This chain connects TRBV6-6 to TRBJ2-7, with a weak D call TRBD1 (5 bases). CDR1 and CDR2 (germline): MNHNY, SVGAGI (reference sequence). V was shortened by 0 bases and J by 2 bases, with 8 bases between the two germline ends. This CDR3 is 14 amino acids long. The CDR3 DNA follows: TGTGCCAGCAGTTACTCGGGGCCCGCCTACGAGCAGTACTTC. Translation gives CASSYSGPAYEQYF.

The CDR3 loop is CASSYLTLQETQYF. CDR3 nucleotides: TGTGCCAGCAGTTACCTGACACTCCAAGAGACCCAGTACTTC. V usage is TRBV6-6 and J usage is TRBJ2-5; no clear D gene. Trimming stripped 2 bases from V and 1 base from J, with 8 bases between. In germline, CDR1 is MNHNY, CDR2 SVGAGI (reference sequence). CDR3 length: 14 residues.

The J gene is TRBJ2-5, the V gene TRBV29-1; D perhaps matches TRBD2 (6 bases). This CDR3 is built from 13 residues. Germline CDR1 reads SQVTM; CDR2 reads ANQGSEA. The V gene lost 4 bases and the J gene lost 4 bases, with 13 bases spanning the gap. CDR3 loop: CSVGVGGRETQYF. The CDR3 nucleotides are TGCAGCGTTGGTGTGGGAGGTCGAGAGACCCAGTACTTC.

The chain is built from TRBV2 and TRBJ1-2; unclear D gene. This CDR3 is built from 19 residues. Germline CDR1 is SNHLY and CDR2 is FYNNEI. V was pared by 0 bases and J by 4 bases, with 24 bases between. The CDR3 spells CASSEALTGDLAGRYGYTF. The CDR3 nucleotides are TGTGCCAGCAGTGAAGCGCTTACGGGAGATCTGGCCGGTCGCTATGGCTACACCTTC. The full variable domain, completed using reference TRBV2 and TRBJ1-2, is EPEVTQTPSHQVTQMGQEVILRCVPISNHLYFYWYRQILGQKVEFLVSFYNNEISEKSEIFDDQFSVERPDGSNFTLKIRSTKLEDSAMYFCASSEALTGDLAGRYGYTFGSGTRLTVV.

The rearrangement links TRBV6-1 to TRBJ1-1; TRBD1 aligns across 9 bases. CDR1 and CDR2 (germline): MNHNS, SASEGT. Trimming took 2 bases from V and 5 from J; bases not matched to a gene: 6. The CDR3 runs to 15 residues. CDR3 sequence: CASSERDRVRTEAFF. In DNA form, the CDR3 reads TGTGCCAGCAGTGAAAGGGACAGGGTACGAACTGAAGCTTTCTTT.

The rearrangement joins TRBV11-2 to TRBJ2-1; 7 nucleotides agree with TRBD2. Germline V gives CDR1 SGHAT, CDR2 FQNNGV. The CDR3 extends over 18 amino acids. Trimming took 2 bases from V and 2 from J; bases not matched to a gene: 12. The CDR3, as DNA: TGTGCCAGCAGCTTAAGGGGAGGGAGGTTAGTCCCCTACAATGAGCAGTTCTTC. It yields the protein CASSLRGGRLVPYNEQFF.

The CDR3 loop reads CASSPDSGEAFF. The CDR3 nucleotides are TGTGCCAGCAGCCCGGACAGCGGAGAAGCTTTCTTT. V and J are TRBV7-9 and TRBJ1-1; D might be TRBD1 (6 bases). The CDR3 sequence is 12 residues long. From germline, CDR1 is SEHNR and CDR2 FQNEAQ (reference sequence). With 5 bases removed from V and 8 bases from J, the gap between germline ends came to 12 bases.

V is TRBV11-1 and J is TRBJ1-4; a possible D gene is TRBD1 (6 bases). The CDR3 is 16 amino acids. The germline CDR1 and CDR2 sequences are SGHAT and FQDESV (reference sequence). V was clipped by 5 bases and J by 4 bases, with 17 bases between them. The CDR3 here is CASSTGTSAFNEKLFF. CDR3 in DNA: TGTGCCAGCAGCACCGGGACATCCGCATTTAATGAAAAACTGTTTTTT.

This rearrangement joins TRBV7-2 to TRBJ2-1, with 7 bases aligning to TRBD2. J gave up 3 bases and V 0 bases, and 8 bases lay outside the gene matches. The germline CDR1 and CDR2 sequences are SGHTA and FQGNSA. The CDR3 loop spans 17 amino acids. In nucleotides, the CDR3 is TGTGCCAGCAGCTTAGCGCGGCGGGGGTCCAACTACAATGAGCAGTTCTTC. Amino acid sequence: CASSLARRGSNYNEQFF.

The CDR3 reads CASSYDNRAMNTEAFF. The CDR3 DNA reads TGTGCCAGCAGTTACGACAACAGGGCCATGAACACTGAAGCTTTCTTT. The chain is built from TRBV6-5 and TRBJ1-1; possible D gene TRBD1, 6 bases. CDR3 length equals 16 residues. The germline CDR1 and CDR2 sequences are MNHEY and SVGAGI. V gave up 2 bases and J gave up 0 bases, with 13 bases separating them.